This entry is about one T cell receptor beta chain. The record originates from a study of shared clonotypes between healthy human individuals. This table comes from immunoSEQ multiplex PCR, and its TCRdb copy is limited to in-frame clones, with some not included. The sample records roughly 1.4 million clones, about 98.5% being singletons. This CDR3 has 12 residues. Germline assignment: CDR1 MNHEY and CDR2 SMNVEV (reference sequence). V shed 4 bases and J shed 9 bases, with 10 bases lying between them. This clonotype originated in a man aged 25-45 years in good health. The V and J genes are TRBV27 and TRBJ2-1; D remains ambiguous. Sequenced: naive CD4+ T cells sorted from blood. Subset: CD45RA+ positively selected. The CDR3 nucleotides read TGTGCCAGCAGTTACTCTCGAGGTGAGCAGTTCTTC. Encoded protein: CASSYSRGEQFF.